The text below deals with one TCR beta chain. The antigen is not known. The data derive from a study of cytomegalovirus exposure and HLA in healthy donors. Overall study findings and caveats: Fewer N-insertions (relative to the roughly 630-donor mean) were reportedly seen in an Asian-associated ancestry cluster in a later analysis. In vitro assays verified that three CMV-associated chains recognized CMV antigens specifically. In a later analysis, common viral pathogens appeared linked to several of the most significant clusters. Most subjects' HLA-A and HLA-B alleles were reportedly predicted from TCR beta sequences.

The CDR3 sequence is 15 residues long. Germline trimming cut 0 bases from V and 6 bases from J; bases unmatched to any gene: 5. Germline CDR1 and CDR2: SGHRS and YFSETQ. Both 60 Vbeta primers and 13 Jbeta primers went into the PCR. Produced via immunoSEQ multiplex PCR; TCRdb's table is partial and in-frame only. Altogether 65,000 to 100,000 clones are present, nearly 80% being singletons, with the ten largest covering around 6%. Sequencing was performed on PBMCs. The sequence came from a female donor in good health and CMV-seronegative. The V and J genes are TRBV5-1 and TRBJ2-5; 10 bases line up with TRBD1. For the CDR3, the DNA is TGCGCCAGCAGCTTGGAGGGACAGGGGTTAAAGACCCAGTACTTC. Its translation: CASSLEGQGLKTQYF. Full variable domain (outside the CDR3, taken from reference TRBV5-1 and TRBJ2-5): KAGVTQTPRYLIKTRGQQVTLSCSPISGHRSVSWYQQTPGQGLQFLFEYFSETQRNKGNFPGRFSGRQFSNSRSEMNVSTLELGDSALYLCASSLEGQGLKTQYFGPGTRLLVL.